This T cell receptor beta chain was recovered during a study of Ad26.COV2.S vaccination and SARS-CoV-2 variants (dated by TCRdb to about 2021). Background on the whole study: Donors in the vaccine arm were drawn from COV1001, a phase I-IIa trial of Ad26.COV2.S in healthy adults that was multicentre, randomized, double-blind and placebo-controlled. Investigators remained blinded to trial group allocation during experiments and outcome assessment. Ad26.COV2.S was administered intramuscularly at a dose of 5x10^10 or 1x10^11 viral particles, either as one shot or as two shots given 56 days apart. The TCR-sequenced set comprised approximately 32 samples: approximately 19 Ad26.COV2.S vaccine recipients, 5 placebo recipients and 8 SARS-CoV-2 convalescent individuals. TCRbeta repertoire sequencing served as the tool for gauging how specific and how broad the SARS-CoV-2-reactive T cell receptors were following Ad26.COV2.S vaccination. Participants in the trial were split at random into five groups of five each, receiving low-dose or high-dose Ad26.COV2.S once or twice, or else placebo on both occasions.

In the paper's terms, the treatment or condition label means: some 20 received Ad26.COV2.S at low or high dose, single or two shots; about 5 received placebo; per-sample allocation not given. Repertoires of vaccine and placebo recipients were sequenced from samples collected on day 63 after the first injection. Cohort 1b enrolled roughly 25 adults aged 18-55 years at a single site in Boston, USA, between 29 July and 7 August 2020. Ad26.COV2.S was a replication-incompetent adenovirus type 26 vector expressing a prefusion-stabilized SARS-CoV-2 spike protein from the original Wuhan strain. Details on this clone: Its antigen is currently not known. Base-call qualities are not available, and no considerably larger clone is one nucleotide away.

Deletion took 1 base off V and 0 bases off J, with a span of 10 bases between the germline ends. The CDR3, from cysteine to phenylalanine, totals 16 residues. Only the CDR3 region is kept as DNA, spanning 48 bases read in frame from base 1. According to the germline V gene (reference sequence), CDR1 reads LGHDT and CDR2 reads YNNKEL. Beyond this particular receptor, the publication reports: The authors noted that the TCR breadth and depth analyses may have underestimated total T cell responses. Compared with placebo recipients, Ad26.COV2.S recipients showed higher spike-specific TCR breadth (P = 0.0014). Comparable non-spike TCR breadth was observed between vaccine and placebo recipients, consistent with only spike being contained in the vaccine. Comparing responses between vaccine doses or regimens was not something the study was powered to do. Substantial breadth of spike-specific CD8+ and CD4+ T cell responses was reported after vaccination.

The immunoSEQ Assay was the method used to sequence TCRbeta CDR3 regions. After extraction, genomic DNA underwent amplification by bias-controlled multiplex PCR, followed by high-throughput sequencing. Regarding the original processing steps: To quantify the absolute abundance of every unique TCRbeta CDR3 region, sequences were collapsed and filtered. T cell fraction was estimated by normalizing TCRbeta template counts to usable DNA, which was measured by amplifying reference genes present in all nucleated cells. Repertoire TCRs were annotated as SARS-CoV-2-specific when V gene, CDR3 amino acid sequence and J gene were exactly matched to a known reactive TCR set. The reference SARS-CoV-2 TCR set was obtained from MIRA and was filtered for enrichment in COVID-19-positive ImmuneCODE repertoires, whereby public or cross-reactive TCRs were removed. Using the MIRA antigens, annotated TCRs were further analysed by specific ORF or by position within an ORF. Depth was the summed frequency of annotated unique rearrangements, while breadth was defined as annotated unique rearrangements over total unique productive rearrangements. Group comparisons of TCR breadth used two-sided Wilcoxon rank-sum tests. The clones in this table, taken by TCRdb from immuneACCESS, are in-frame only. Not every clone is retained; where verified, under half of the shortfall comes from an unresolved V gene, and the cause of the rest is unknown. The V and J calls and the clone size are those of that table, but D and trimming were determined from the DNA. This sample lists about half a million clones; nearly 90% were detected once. Of the sample, roughly 1.7% falls within the top ten clones.

In this chain, TRBV3-1 (or the pseudogene TRBV3-2) is recombined with TRBJ1-5; 5 matching bases give a weak D call of TRBD1. The sequence derives from a person aged 18-65 years who received the Ad26.COV2.S COVID-19 vaccine or a placebo. The source material was peripheral blood, sampled in a trial of Ad26.COV2.S vaccine versus placebo. For the CDR3, the sequence is CASSQGQSYSNQPQHF. Read as DNA, the sequence is TGTGCCAGCAGCCAAGGACAGTCTTATAGCAATCAGCCCCAGCATTTT.